Each of the 27 T cell receptor beta chains below was sequenced from the same sample in a study of blood T cell repertoires in COVID-19. Profiling relied on immunoSEQ multiplex PCR, and the TCRdb table lists in-frame clones only, not all of them. The sample yields around 12,000 clones, approximately 91% seen once. The sample consisted of peripheral blood. These TCRs come from a woman aged 55-69 years with active COVID-19.

The chain carries TRBV7-6 and TRBJ1-3; D ambiguous. Germline V lookup: CDR1 SGHVS, CDR2 FNYEAQ. This CDR3 spans 13 amino acids. Trimming shortened V by 5 bases and J by 6 bases, and 11 bases separated the two germline ends. The chain's CDR3 is CASSTRATNTIYF. CDR3 DNA sequence: TGTGCCAGCAGCACTAGGGCCACAAACACCATATATTTT.

This chain connects TRBV19 to TRBJ1-5; D remains unclear. Germline V gene sequence: CDR1 LNHDA, CDR2 SQIVND (reference sequence). CDR3 size: 15 residues. The V gene lost 1 base and the J gene lost 2 bases, with 9 bases spanning the gap. CDR3 amino acids: CASSIGQARNQPQHF. CDR3 in DNA: TGTGCCAGTAGTATAGGGCAGGCTCGCAATCAGCCCCAGCATTTT.

This chain joins TRBV27 and TRBJ1-1, with D unclear. Trimming took 7 bases from V and 5 from J, leaving 11 bases between them. The CDR3 consists of 12 residues. The germline V gene encodes CDR1 MNHEY and CDR2 SMNVEV (reference sequence). In DNA form, the CDR3 reads TGTGCCAGCATGTATGTACGGACTGAAGCTTTCTTT. It specifies CASMYVRTEAFF.

This clone was counted only a few times. The V call is TRBV5-8, the J call TRBJ1-1; D gene uncertain. The V end lost 0 bases, the J end lost 10 bases, and 16 bases lay between the germline ends. Germline V lookup: CDR1 SGHTS, CDR2 YDEGEE. The CDR3 has 14 residues. The CDR3 here is CASSLEFRKSGAFF. The CDR3 DNA reads as TGTGCCAGCAGCTTGGAATTTAGAAAGAGCGGAGCTTTCTTT.

This clone was seen a single time. The chain has TRBV6-5 and TRBJ2-1; 8 bases map to TRBD1. The CDR3 spans 14 residues. J was trimmed by 7 bases and V by 4 bases; bases with no gene match: 6. Germline lookup yields CDR1 MNHEY and CDR2 SVGAGI. CDR3 sequence (DNA): TGTGCCAGCAGTTCAGGGGGCAGTATAAATGAGCAGTTCTTC. It yields the protein CASSSGGSINEQFF.

This chain links TRBV19 with TRBJ1-5; D perhaps matches TRBD1 (5 bases). The V and J ends lost 5 bases and 5 bases respectively, with 13 bases between them. The CDR3 length is 14 residues. Per germline, CDR1 LNHDA and CDR2 SQIVND (reference sequence). Here the CDR3 reads CASSSTGAHQPQHF. CDR3 bases: TGTGCCAGTAGTTCTACAGGAGCCCATCAGCCCCAGCATTTT.

The chain's CDR3 is CASSLSAGGAKGANVLTF. DNA for the CDR3: TGCGCCAGCAGCTTGTCGGCAGGGGGCGCGAAAGGGGCCAACGTCCTGACTTTC. The V and J genes are TRBV5-1 and TRBJ2-6; 8 bases agree with TRBD1. Germline lookup yields CDR1 SGHRS and CDR2 YFSETQ. J was trimmed by 4 bases and V by 1 base; bases with no gene match: 10. The CDR3 covers 18 residues.

The chain is built from TRBV10-1 and TRBJ2-7, with D possibly TRBD2 on 5 matching bases. The germline CDR1 and CDR2 sequences are WNHNN and SYGVQD (reference sequence). There are 15 residues in the CDR3. V lost 2 bases to trimming and J lost 3 bases, with 14 bases between them. The CDR3 DNA reads as TGCGCCAGCAGTGAGGATCCGGGGTTATTCTACGAGCAGTACGTC. It codes for CASSEDPGLFYEQYV.

V and J are TRBV6-6 and TRBJ1-4, with 7 bases lining up with TRBD1. V shed 9 bases and J 8 bases; nucleotides not matched to a gene: 9. Germline-derived CDR1 and CDR2 are MNHNY and SVGAGI (reference sequence). This CDR3 is built from 13 residues. CDR3 loop: CASFRGWQEKLFF. CDR3 DNA sequence: TGTGCCAGTTTCAGGGGGTGGCAAGAAAAACTGTTTTTT.

The chain recombines TRBV7-6 with TRBJ2-1, with TRBD1 matching over 10 bases. Germline lookup yields CDR1 SGHVS and CDR2 FNYEAQ. The CDR3 covers 15 residues. Germline trimming cut 5 bases from V and 8 bases from J; bases unmatched to any gene: 9. The DNA for the CDR3 is TGTGCCAGCAGCCCAACGGACAGGGGGGTGGATGAGCAGTTCTTC. Protein: CASSPTDRGVDEQFF.

This chain links TRBV9 with TRBJ2-4, with TRBD1 identical over 7 bases. The V gene end was trimmed by 0 bases and the J gene end by 6 bases; junction bases not matched to a gene: 6. The CDR3 is made up of 15 amino acids. Germline V CDR1 and CDR2: SGDLS, YYNGEE. The CDR3: CASSVDGGQLNIQYF. The DNA of the CDR3 is TGTGCCAGCAGCGTAGATGGGGGACAGTTAAACATTCAGTACTTC.

The V call is TRBV27, the J call TRBJ2-5, with 10 bases that match TRBD2. Germline V CDR1 and CDR2: MNHEY, SMNVEV (reference sequence). The CDR3 runs to 16 residues. J lost 4 bases, V lost 5 bases, and 10 bases had no gene match. CDR3 sequence: CASSPQAGGRRETQYF. The CDR3, as DNA: TGTGCCAGCAGTCCCCAAGCGGGGGGGCGAAGAGAGACCCAGTACTTC.

The V and J genes are TRBV11-2 and TRBJ2-7; D unresolved. The germline CDR1 and CDR2 sequences are SGHAT and FQNNGV. The CDR3 has 15 amino acids. The V and J ends lost 5 bases and 3 bases respectively, with 17 bases between them. The CDR3 bases are TGTGCCAGCAGCCTTGACTGGAAAAGGAGCTACGAGCAGTACTTC. This sequence encodes CASSLDWKRSYEQYF. The complete variable domain, with remaining parts taken from reference TRBV11-2 and TRBJ2-7, reads EAGVAQSPRYKIIEKRQSVAFWCNPISGHATLYWYQQILGQGPKLLIQFQNNGVVDDSQLPKDRFSAERLKGVDSTLKIQPAKLEDSAVYLCASSLDWKRSYEQYFGPGTRLTVT.

This clone was counted once. The rearrangement uses TRBV24-1 and TRBJ1-3; D is ambiguous. The CDR3 spans 19 residues. Trimming removed 0 bases at V and 1 base at J, with 18 bases between. Per germline, CDR1 KGHDR and CDR2 SFDVKD. The CDR3 nucleotides read TGTGCCACCAGTGATTTGGTCCGCAGAACCCGAAATTCTGGAAACACCATATATTTT. Amino acids: CATSDLVRRTRNSGNTIYF.

V gene TRBV18 combines with J gene TRBJ1-6, with 8 bases that match TRBD1. Per germline, CDR1 KGHSH and CDR2 LQKENI. Trimming at V came to 5 bases and at J to 6 bases, leaving 9 bases not matched to a gene. This CDR3 is 16 amino acids long. The CDR3 DNA follows: TGTGCCAGCTCAATCAGGGGGCGCGTAGGTAATTCACCCCTCCACTTT. Amino acids: CASSIRGRVGNSPLHF. The full variable domain, completed using reference TRBV18 and TRBJ1-6, is NAGVMQNPRHLVRRRGQEARLRCSPMKGHSHVYWYRQLPEEGLKFMVYLQKENIIDESGMPKERFSAEFPKEGPSILRIQQVVRGDSAAYFCASSIRGRVGNSPLHFGNGTRLTVT.

The gene calls are TRBV27 and TRBJ2-3; 7 nucleotides align to TRBD1. The CDR3 spans 15 residues. Looked up from germline, CDR1 is MNHEY and CDR2 is SMNVEV (reference sequence). With 3 bases clipped from V and 4 bases from J, the junction kept 7 bases outside the gene matches. CDR3 DNA: TGTGCCAGCAGTTTGGAGAGGGGGCGGTCAGATACGCAGTATTTT. The encoded protein is CASSLERGRSDTQYF.

V usage is TRBV28 and J usage is TRBJ1-1; D ambiguous. Germline V CDR1 and CDR2: MDHEN, SYDVKM. The germline V and J ends were trimmed by 9 bases and 3 bases, with 14 bases remaining between them. This CDR3 comprises 13 residues. The CDR3 reads CASFTRRDTEAFF. DNA for the CDR3: TGTGCCAGTTTCACGAGACGGGACACTGAAGCTTTCTTT. The variable domain in full, completed from reference TRBV28 and TRBJ1-1, reads DVKVTQSSRYLVKRTGEKVFLECVQDMDHENMFWYRQDPGLGLRLIYFSYDVKMKEKGDIPEGYSVSREKKERFSLILESASTNQTSMYLCASFTRRDTEAFFGQGTRLTVV.

This chain joins TRBV28 and TRBJ2-4; D may be TRBD1 (5 bases). CDR1 MDHEN and CDR2 SYDVKM come from the germline V gene. Trimming pared 2 bases from V and 12 bases from J, leaving 14 bases between. The CDR3 runs to 13 residues. The CDR3 is CASSLILRDSQYF. DNA for the CDR3: TGTGCCAGCAGTTTAATCCTCAGGGATTCTCAGTACTTC.

The V call is TRBV18, the J call TRBJ2-7; 7 bases agree with TRBD2. Trimming took 2 bases from V and 3 from J; bases not matched to a gene: 1. This CDR3 comprises 13 residues. CDR1 is KGHSH, CDR2 LQKENI, per germline. The CDR3 sequence: CASSPSGGYEQYF. The CDR3 coding sequence is TGTGCCAGCTCACCATCGGGGGGCTACGAGCAGTACTTC.

The J gene is TRBJ1-1, the V gene TRBV5-4, with TRBD1 matching 8 bases. The CDR3 is 17 residues long. The V segment lost 4 bases and the J segment 2 bases; nucleotides outside the gene matches: 13. Germline V CDR1 and CDR2: SGHNT, YYREEE (reference sequence). The chain's CDR3 is CASSPGQGFNRNTEAFF. CDR3 DNA: TGTGCCAGCAGCCCCGGACAGGGATTTAACCGTAACACTGAAGCTTTCTTT.

The CDR3 bases are TGTGCCAGCAGTTTTCGGCGGACTTTAGAGGAGACCCAGTACTTC. As protein: CASSFRRTLEETQYF. This rearrangement joins TRBV27 to TRBJ2-5; tentative D call: TRBD2 (5 bases). Per germline, CDR1 MNHEY and CDR2 SMNVEV (reference sequence). The germline V and J ends were trimmed by 3 bases and 5 bases, with 16 bases remaining between them. The CDR3 is 15 residues long.

The V gene is TRBV2, the J gene TRBJ2-5; 11 positions agree with TRBD2. Per germline, CDR1 SNHLY and CDR2 FYNNEI. This CDR3 has 13 residues. The junction had 0 bases not matched to a gene; V was cut back by 4 bases and J by 5 bases. Here the CDR3 DNA reads TGTGCCAGCAGTGGACTAGCGGGGGAGACCCAGTACTTC. It yields the protein CASSGLAGETQYF.

The rearrangement joins TRBV27 to TRBJ2-3; a weak D match, TRBD1 (6 bases). Deletions cut 8 bases from V and 0 bases from J, with 21 bases between. The CDR3 covers 17 residues. The germline V gene has CDR1 MNHEY and CDR2 SMNVEV (reference sequence). CDR3 nucleotides: TGTGCCAGCCGCTCATTCCTGGGGGCTGTCAGCACAGATACGCAGTATTTT. Translation gives CASRSFLGAVSTDTQYF.

A single count supports this clone. The chain couples TRBV19 to TRBJ2-5, with a weak D call TRBD1 (6 bases). In germline, CDR1 is LNHDA, CDR2 SQIVND (reference sequence). The V end lost 1 base, the J end lost 5 bases, and 14 bases lay between the germline ends. The CDR3 has 15 residues. The CDR3, as DNA: TGTGCCAGTAGTATAGCCCAGGGGCTTGGGGAGACCCAGTACTTC. Translated: CASSIAQGLGETQYF.

This chain uses TRBV10-2 with TRBJ1-6; possible D gene TRBD1, 6 bases. The CDR3 loop spans 16 amino acids. V lost 5 bases and J lost 5, with 16 bases in between. Per germline, CDR1 WSHSY and CDR2 SAAADI. The CDR3 region is CASSSSWTVNNSPLHF. CDR3 nucleotide sequence: TGCGCCAGCAGTTCCAGCTGGACAGTAAATAATTCACCCCTCCACTTT.

The V and J genes are TRBV29-1 and TRBJ2-1, with a weak D call TRBD2 (6 bases). CDR1 and CDR2 from the germline V gene are SQVTM and ANQGSEA. With 1 base removed from V and 4 bases from J, the gap between germline ends came to 20 bases. There are 17 residues in the CDR3. The CDR3: CSVEAPQRGSGYNEQFF. DNA of the CDR3: TGCAGCGTTGAAGCCCCCCAGAGAGGGAGCGGGTACAATGAGCAGTTCTTC.

This clone has only a few counts. The CDR3 loop is CASSYSERGEQYV. As DNA, the CDR3 is TGTGCCAGCAGTTACTCGGAAAGGGGCGAGCAGTACGTC. V usage is TRBV6-2 or TRBV6-3 and J usage is TRBJ2-7, with D perhaps TRBD1 (5 bases). The CDR3 runs to 13 residues. V was trimmed by 0 bases and J by 6 bases, leaving 9 bases between them. From germline, CDR1 is MNHEY and CDR2 SVGEGT.